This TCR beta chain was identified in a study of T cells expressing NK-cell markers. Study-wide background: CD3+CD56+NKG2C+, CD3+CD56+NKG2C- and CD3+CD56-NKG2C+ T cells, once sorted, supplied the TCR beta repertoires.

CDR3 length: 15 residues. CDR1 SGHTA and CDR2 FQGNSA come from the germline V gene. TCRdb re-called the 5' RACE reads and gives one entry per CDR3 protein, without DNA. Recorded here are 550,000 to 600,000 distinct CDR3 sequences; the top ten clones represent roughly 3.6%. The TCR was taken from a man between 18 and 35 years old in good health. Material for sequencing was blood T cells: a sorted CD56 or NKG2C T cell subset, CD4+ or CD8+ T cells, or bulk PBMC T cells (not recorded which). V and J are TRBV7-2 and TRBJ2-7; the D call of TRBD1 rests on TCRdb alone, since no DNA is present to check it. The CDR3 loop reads CASSLHRDPTYEQYF.